This TCR beta chain was found in a study of T cells after yellow fever vaccination. Whole-study context: CD3, CD45RA, CCR7 and CD95 were used to sort EM, EMRA, CM and Tscm memory subsets.

CDR1 and CDR2 (germline): MNHEY, SVGAGI. The CDR3 is 14 residues long. V trimming: 6 bases; J trimming: 8 bases; junction bases outside the gene matches: 8. This clonotype was observed at least ten times. Using its own MiXCR run on the 5' RACE reads, TCRdb lists one record per CDR3 protein. The table has 20,000 to 30,000 distinct CDR3 sequences, 5.5% seen once. Study observations and caveats: By day 5 rather than day 15, the secondary response had peaked, though it was weaker. Most clones from primary vaccination resurfaced after the booster (around 95% CD4, 88% CD8).

The chain uses TRBV6-5 and TRBJ2-1; 9 nucleotides agree with TRBD1. The sequencing here drew on PBMCs, either bulk or a sorted T-cell subset (CD4+, CD8+, memory, or dextramer-sorted; not recorded which), taken 15 days after the yellow fever booster vaccination. The receptor's source is a man aged 30-40 years who received the YFV17D yellow fever vaccine. The DNA for the CDR3 is TGTGCCAGCAGGGGTAACAGGGGGCGGGATGAGCAGTTCTTC. This encodes CASRGNRGRDEQFF.